Below are 32 T cell receptor beta chains sequenced from a single sample in a study of breast tumors, draining lymph nodes, adjacent tissues. TCRdb itself ran the multiplex PCR reads through MiXCR, one entry per CDR3 protein. This table has some 53,000 distinct CDR3 sequences, less than 55% appearing once. The sample was breast tumor tissue. These receptors all come from a female donor with breast cancer. Some clones in this sample may be carry-over from other donors' samples.

This clonotype was counted ten times or more. This could be a read error, since a much larger clone is one nucleotide away. This sequence joins TRBV20-1 and TRBJ1-2, with a possible D match to TRBD1 (5 bases). V lost 3 bases and J lost 13, with 18 bases in between. The V gene's germline CDR1 is DFQATT and CDR2 SNEGSKA (reference sequence). This CDR3 contains 12 residues. CDR3 coding DNA: TGCAGTGCTAGTAAGGGGATCCATTTCTCCACCTTC. It specifies CSASKGIHFSTF.

About this clonotype itself: At one end, the junction sequence differs from germline, possibly due to a read error. The chain recombines TRBV15 with TRBJ2-5; 7 nucleotides agree with TRBD2. This CDR3 has 15 residues. Looked up from germline, CDR1 is LNHNV and CDR2 is YYDKDF (reference sequence). The CDR3 protein is CATSSYVTAGETQYF. The CDR3 nucleotides read TGTGCTACCAGCAGTTATGTGACAGCGGGGGAGACCCAGTACTTC. Complete variable domain (other parts from reference TRBV15 and TRBJ2-5): DAMVIQNPRYQVTQFGKPVTLSCSQTLNHNVMYWYQQKSSQAPKLLFHYYDKDFNNEADTPDNFQSRRPNTSFCFLDIRSPGLGDTAMYLCATSSYVTAGETQYFGPGTRLLVL.

This clonotype was recorded at least ten times. The chain recombines TRBV11-3 with TRBJ2-3; 15 nucleotides line up with TRBD2. The germline V gene encodes CDR1 SGHNT and CDR2 YENEEA. V dropped 5 bases and J dropped 4; count of bases not matched to a gene: 4. CDR3 length: 16 amino acids. For the CDR3, the DNA is TGTGCCAGCAGCCGAGGGACTAGCGGGAGGTCAGATACGCAGTATTTT. This translates into CASSRGTSGRSDTQYF.

The genes are TRBV12-3 or TRBV12-4 and TRBJ1-2; the match to TRBD1 covers 8 bases. This CDR3 is built from 17 residues. Losses at the gene ends were 6 bases for V and 3 bases for J; bases not matched to a gene: 15. The CDR3 spells CASSVDPSTGDHYGYTF. As DNA, the CDR3 is TGTGCCAGCAGCGTAGACCCCTCGACAGGGGACCACTATGGCTACACCTTC.

As to this clonotype: A much bigger clone sits one base away, suggesting this may be a read error. The rearrangement links TRBV5-4 to TRBJ1-5, with D perhaps TRBD1 (5 bases). From germline, CDR1 is SGHNT and CDR2 YYREEE (reference sequence). V was clipped by 0 bases and J by 6 bases, with 7 bases between them. This CDR3 has 13 residues. DNA for the CDR3: TGTGCCAGCAGCTTGGGAGGGGCTCAGCCCCAGCATTTT. It translates to CASSLGGAQPQHF.

Many counts were recorded for this clonotype. This CDR3 reads CASSPPQGPQHF. CDR3 coding DNA: TGTGCCAGCTCACCACCCCAGGGGCCCCAGCATTTT. The V and J genes are TRBV18 and TRBJ1-5, with D tentatively TRBD1 (5 bases). Looked up from germline, CDR1 is KGHSH and CDR2 is LQKENI. The CDR3 length is 12 residues. V was trimmed by 0 bases and J by 9 bases, leaving 6 bases between them.

This clonotype was recorded at least ten times. V gene TRBV5-6 combines with J gene TRBJ2-7, with D hard to call. The CDR3 covers 12 residues. V lost 2 bases to trimming and J lost 2 bases, with 5 bases between them. In germline, CDR1 is SGHDT, CDR2 YYEEEE. CDR3 DNA: TGTGCCAGCAGCTTCGTCCCCTACGAGCAGTACTTC. Translation: CASSFVPYEQYF.

This clonotype was detected ten times or more. The chain uses TRBV12-3 or TRBV12-4 and TRBJ2-5; D might be TRBD1 (5 bases). The CDR3 sequence is 13 residues long. V was trimmed by 8 bases and J by 2 bases, leaving 12 bases between them. The CDR3 DNA follows: TGTGCCAGCGGCCTTTCAGGGCAAGAGACCCAGTACTTC. Translated, it gives CASGLSGQETQYF.

This clonotype has at least ten counts. V is TRBV9 and J is TRBJ2-7, with 11 bases matching TRBD1. Germline-derived CDR1 and CDR2 are SGDLS and YYNGEE. The J segment lost 7 bases and the V segment lost 0 bases, leaving 12 bases of the junction unmatched. The CDR3 contains 17 residues. The CDR3 region has the DNA TGTGCCAGCAGCGTAGGCATGGGGGGGACAGGGGGGAAAGAGCAGTACTTC. Translated, it gives CASSVGMGGTGGKEQYF.

This clonotype has just a few counts. One base away lies a much larger clone, so this may be a sequencing read error. The genes are TRBV6-4 and TRBJ1-1; D remains unclear. Looked up from germline, CDR1 is MRHNA and CDR2 is SNTAGT. The V gene lost 7 bases and the J gene lost 11 bases, with 5 bases spanning the gap. This CDR3 region has 8 residues. This CDR3 is CASTRAFF. The DNA for the CDR3 is TGTGCCAGCACTCGGGCTTTCTTT.

This clonotype has ten or more counts. The J gene is TRBJ2-1, the V gene TRBV25-1, with D unclear. Germline values: CDR1 MGHDK, CDR2 SYGVNS. V dropped 5 bases and J dropped 7 bases, with 6 bases sitting between them. The CDR3 totals 11 residues. In DNA form, the CDR3 reads TGTGCCAGCAGTTCGAAAAATGAGCAGTTCTTC. Its protein product is CASSSKNEQFF.

The sample holds many counts of this clonotype. The V gene is TRBV7-2, the J gene TRBJ1-5, with 9 positions matching TRBD1. Germline values: CDR1 SGHTA, CDR2 FQGNSA. The CDR3 has 17 amino acids. V lost 0 bases to trimming and J lost 6 bases; unmatched junction nucleotides: 9. This chain's CDR3 is CASSLAATGGAFQPQHF. The CDR3 DNA follows: TGTGCCAGCAGCTTAGCGGCTACAGGGGGCGCCTTTCAGCCCCAGCATTTT.

This clonotype occurred many times. The chain has TRBV20-1 and TRBJ1-6; 7 nucleotides agree with TRBD1. The junction had 8 bases not matched to a gene; V was cut back by 4 bases and J by 8 bases. Per germline, CDR1 DFQATT and CDR2 SNEGSKA (reference sequence). This CDR3 is built from 14 residues. Written as DNA, the CDR3 is TGCAGTGCTAAAGAACCAGGGGGTGATTCACCCCTCCACTTT. It specifies CSAKEPGGDSPLHF.

Note on this clonotype: Here the CDR3 omits its conserved ending phenylalanine or tryptophan, so a read error is the likely source. The CDR3 coding sequence is TGCGCCAGCAGCTTGGAGTGGGGCCGGGAGCAGTACCTC. Translated, it gives CASSLEWGREQYL. The J gene is TRBJ2-7, the V gene TRBV5-1, with D tentatively TRBD1 (5 bases). Germline CDR1 reads SGHRS; CDR2 reads YFSETQ. CDR3 size: 13 residues. Trimming cost V 0 bases and J 7 bases, with 11 bases left between them.

Many counts were recorded for this clonotype. The chain has TRBV20-1 and TRBJ2-1, with 7 positions matching TRBD2. Germline V CDR1 and CDR2: DFQATT, SNEGSKA (reference sequence). The CDR3 is made up of 10 amino acids. Trimming took 5 bases from V and 9 from J; bases not matched to a gene: 1. Here the CDR3 DNA reads TGCAGTGCTGGGGGGGGTGAGCAGTTCTTC. Encoded protein: CSAGGGEQFF.

The gene calls are TRBV20-1 and TRBJ1-4; weak D call: TRBD1 (5 bases). CDR3 size: 13 residues. The germline V gene encodes CDR1 DFQATT and CDR2 SNEGSKA (reference sequence). Trimming stripped 3 bases from V and 5 bases from J, with 10 bases between. The CDR3 region is CSASSRENEKLFF. In nucleotides, the CDR3 is TGCAGTGCTAGTAGCAGGGAGAATGAAAAACTGTTTTTT.

Ten or more counts support this clonotype. The chain links TRBV5-4 to TRBJ1-3, with D possibly being TRBD1 (6 bases). V was cut by 4 bases and J by 0 bases, with 8 bases left in between. The CDR3 loop spans 14 amino acids. Germline lookup yields CDR1 SGHNT and CDR2 YYREEE (reference sequence). The CDR3 coding sequence is TGTGCCAGCAGCCAGACAGGCTCTGGAAACACCATATATTTT. Translation gives CASSQTGSGNTIYF.

The V and J genes are TRBV7-3 and TRBJ1-1, with D perhaps TRBD1 (5 bases). The V end was cut by 5 bases, the J end by 4 bases, with 17 bases between. The CDR3 is 15 amino acids. CDR1 and CDR2 from the germline V gene are SGHTA and FQGTGA. The CDR3 here is CASSVGQGLVTEAFF. The CDR3 bases are TGTGCCAGCAGCGTCGGGCAGGGTTTGGTCACTGAAGCTTTCTTT.

The chain has TRBV10-2 and TRBJ1-2; D possibly corresponds to TRBD1 (5 bases). V was shortened by 2 bases and J by 6 bases, with 7 bases between the two germline ends. Germline V gene sequence: CDR1 WSHSY, CDR2 SAAADI. The CDR3 consists of 12 residues. The CDR3 region is CASSELQDGYTF. Here the CDR3 DNA reads TGCGCCAGCAGTGAGCTACAGGATGGCTACACCTTC.

The rearrangement links TRBV9 to TRBJ1-6, with unresolved D. Trimming removed 1 base from V and 7 bases from J, with 9 bases in between. Germline CDR1 and CDR2: SGDLS and YYNGEE. This CDR3 is 14 amino acids long. The chain's CDR3 is CASSVNPGNSPLHF. The CDR3 DNA sequence: TGTGCCAGCAGCGTAAACCCGGGGAATTCACCCCTCCACTTT.

This sequence joins TRBV2 and TRBJ1-2, with 9 bases aligning to TRBD1. CDR1 and CDR2 (germline): SNHLY, FYNNEI. The CDR3 length is 13 residues. V was clipped by 8 bases and J by 7 bases; unmatched bases: 8. The CDR3 region is CASRDRVNRGYTF. In nucleotides, the CDR3 is TGTGCCAGCCGGGACAGGGTGAATCGTGGCTACACCTTC.

This clonotype was picked up many times. The V call is TRBV7-9, the J call TRBJ2-5; D possibly corresponds to TRBD1 (5 bases). Germline values: CDR1 SEHNR, CDR2 FQNEAQ (reference sequence). Trimming shortened V by 2 bases and J by 10 bases, and 11 bases separated the two germline ends. The CDR3 contains 12 residues. The CDR3 sequence: CASSLQGLDQYF. CDR3 coding DNA: TGTGCCAGCAGCTTACAGGGTCTGGACCAGTACTTC. Full variable domain (outside the CDR3, taken from reference TRBV7-9 and TRBJ2-5): DTGVSQNPRHKITKRGQNVTFRCDPISEHNRLYWYRQTLGQGPEFLTYFQNEAQLEKSRLLSDRFSAERPKGSFSTLEIQRTEQGDSAMYLCASSLQGLDQYFGPGTRLLVL.

This clonotype has ten or more counts. This chain connects TRBV12-3 or TRBV12-4 to TRBJ2-3, with 7 bases identical to TRBD2. The length of the CDR3 is 15 residues. V was pared by 1 base and J by 4 bases, with 5 bases of the junction left unmatched. This CDR3 reads CASSLGGRASDTQYF. CDR3 in DNA: TGTGCCAGCAGTTTAGGGGGGAGGGCGTCAGATACGCAGTATTTT.

V is TRBV20-1 and J is TRBJ1-4; no clear D gene. The germline V gene has CDR1 DFQATT and CDR2 SNEGSKA (reference sequence). The CDR3 consists of 11 residues. V was shortened by 2 bases and J by 8 bases, with 6 bases between the two germline ends. Here the CDR3 reads CSARSPEKLFF. CDR3 nucleotide sequence: TGCAGTGCTAGATCCCCGGAAAAACTGTTTTTT.

This clonotype was counted at least ten times. The chain carries TRBV20-1 and TRBJ2-1; TRBD2 agrees at 9 bases. After removal of 5 bases from V and 10 bases from J, the junction contained 15 bases not matched to a gene. This CDR3 is 15 amino acids long. Germline V CDR1 and CDR2: DFQATT, SNEGSKA (reference sequence). In DNA, the CDR3 is TGCAGTGCTTGGGGTGGGGTAGCGGGAGCCTGGGAGCAGTTCTTC. It encodes CSAWGGVAGAWEQFF.

This clonotype was picked up many times. A clone one base away is much larger, so this may be a read error. The chain uses TRBV11-3 and TRBJ2-3, with 12 bases fitting TRBD2. The CDR3 totals 15 residues. From germline, CDR1 is SGHNT and CDR2 YENEEA. CDR3 nucleotides: TGTGCCAGCAGCTCGGGACTAGCGGGCACAGGTACGCAGTATTTT. Translating gives CASSSGLAGTGTQYF.

The table lists this clonotype with many counts. The V and J genes are TRBV20-1 and TRBJ2-1; D is ambiguous. The germline V and J ends were trimmed by 2 bases and 0 bases, with 11 bases remaining between them. CDR1 and CDR2 from the germline V gene are DFQATT and SNEGSKA (reference sequence). The CDR3 has 15 amino acids. The chain's CDR3 is CSARLVGSSYNEQFF. CDR3 DNA: TGCAGTGCTAGATTGGTGGGTAGCTCCTACAATGAGCAGTTCTTC.

V and J are TRBV2 and TRBJ2-5; TRBD1 might be the D (6 bases). CDR1 SNHLY and CDR2 FYNNEI come from the germline V gene. The V end was cut by 6 bases, the J end by 5 bases, with 16 bases between. This CDR3 spans 14 amino acids. The CDR3 protein is CASSSLGGGETQYF. The CDR3 coding sequence is TGTGCCAGCAGCTCTCTTGGGGGCGGGGAGACCCAGTACTTC.

J is TRBJ2-2 and V is TRBV9; tentatively, D is TRBD1 (6 bases). Germline CDR1 SGDLS, CDR2 YYNGEE. Trimming cost V 3 bases and J 3 bases, with 6 bases left between them. CDR3 size: 13 residues. CDR3 nucleotides: TGTGCCAGCAGCGCAGGGGACACCGGGGAGCTGTTTTTT. This translates into CASSAGDTGELFF.

As for this clonotype: A much larger clonotype is one base distant, so this may be a read error. The chain employs TRBV6-7 and TRBJ2-1; no clear D. TRBV6-7 is flagged as an ORF with uncertain function. Trimming took off 3 bases at V and 7 bases at J, with 13 bases between the two ends. The CDR3 contains 14 residues. The CDR3: CASSYSCTENEQFF. The DNA for the CDR3 is TGTGCCAGCAGTTATTCCTGCACAGAAAATGAGCAGTTCTTC.

The chain carries TRBV12-3 or TRBV12-4 and TRBJ2-1; D is possibly TRBD1 or TRBD2 (5 bases each). The CDR3 covers 13 residues. V lost 11 bases and J lost 7, with 18 bases in between. The CDR3 DNA reads TGTGCCGCCAGTTTCCGGGACGGGAATGAGCAGTTCTTC. Its translation: CAASFRDGNEQFF.

There are many counts of this clonotype. V and J are TRBV4-3 and TRBJ1-3; unclear D gene. This CDR3 has 15 amino acids. The germline CDR1 and CDR2 sequences are LGHNA and YSLEER. Trimming removed 0 bases at V and 0 bases at J, with 6 bases between. The CDR3 spells CASSQESVSGNTIYF. The CDR3 nucleotides are TGCGCCAGCAGCCAAGAGTCAGTCTCTGGAAACACCATATATTTT.